The clone carrying this T cell receptor beta chain has ten or more counts. This sample was included in a study of T-cell reconstitution after alpha-beta-depleted transplantation in children. Preparation of the TCRbeta library used unique molecular identifiers. Via MiXCR, TCRdb re-called the PCR reads, giving one row per CDR3 protein. The sample has approximately 130,000 distinct CDR3 sequences, about 9.6% seen once. From germline, CDR1 is SGHRS and CDR2 YFSETQ. With 5 bases removed from V and 2 bases from J, the gap between germline ends came to 16 bases. The CDR3 is 15 amino acids. The rearrangement links TRBV5-1 to TRBJ2-5, with D perhaps matching TRBD2 (5 bases). This clonotype was obtained from a girl less than two years old who had a stem cell transplant for combined immunodeficiency, so the T cells may come from the graft donor. The material was PBMCs, mostly from graft donor cells, obtained 180 days after TCRalphabeta/CD19-depleted stem cell transplant. The CDR3 loop reads CASRKGLWEQETQYF. The CDR3 DNA reads as TGCGCCAGCAGAAAAGGGCTTTGGGAGCAAGAGACCCAGTACTTC.